This TCR beta chain was captured by sequencing in a study of cytotoxic CD8 clonotypes in ibrutinib-treated CLL. Study-level information: Researchers reported 11 to 12 relapsed/refractory and approximately 15 treatment-naive patients, 17 to 18 of them IGHV unmutated. Complete response was seen in 2 patients and partial in some 25; around twelve progressed and roughly 14 stayed remitted after a median about 68 months. General observations from the study: Having risen at ibrutinib response, clonality had fallen back toward baseline by progression. Measured clonality at baseline was greater than in age-matched healthy donors and tracked with circulating CD8+ T-cell counts.

On this clone: The antigen remains undetermined.

Produced via immunoSEQ multiplex PCR; TCRdb's table is partial and in-frame only. The table records around 92,000 clones, approximately 80% of them present only once. The sample here was PBMCs, taken after 24 months of ibrutinib treatment. This clonotype was obtained from a human donor with chronic lymphocytic leukemia.

The CDR3 DNA follows: TGTGCCAGCAGGGGTTGGGGGAGGGATAGCTCCTACGAGCAGTACTTC. This codes for CASRGWGRDSSYEQYF. This chain joins TRBV28 and TRBJ2-7; TRBD2 agrees at 7 bases. Germline loops: CDR1 MDHEN, CDR2 SYDVKM. The CDR3 spans 16 residues. V was pared by 6 bases and J by 0 bases, with 11 bases of the junction left unmatched. The full variable domain, in which reference TRBV28 and TRBJ2-7 provide the parts outside the CDR3, is DVKVTQSSRYLVKRTGEKVFLECVQDMDHENMFWYRQDPGLGLRLIYFSYDVKMKEKGDIPEGYSVSREKKERFSLILESASTNQTSMYLCASRGWGRDSSYEQYFGPGTRLTVT.